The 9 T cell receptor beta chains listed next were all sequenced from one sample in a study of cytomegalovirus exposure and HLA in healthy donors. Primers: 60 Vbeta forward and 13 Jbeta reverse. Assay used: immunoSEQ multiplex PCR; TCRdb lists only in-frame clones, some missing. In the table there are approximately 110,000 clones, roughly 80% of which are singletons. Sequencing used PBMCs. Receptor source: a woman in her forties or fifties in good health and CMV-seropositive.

DNA of the CDR3: TGTGCCAGTAGTATGGGGACAGGGGGTGACTATGGCTACACCTTC. This codes for CASSMGTGGDYGYTF. This rearrangement joins TRBV19 to TRBJ1-2; 11 bases align to TRBD1. CDR1 and CDR2 (germline): LNHDA, SQIVND (reference sequence). The CDR3 runs to 15 residues. V lost 3 bases to trimming and J lost 3 bases; unmatched junction nucleotides: 3.

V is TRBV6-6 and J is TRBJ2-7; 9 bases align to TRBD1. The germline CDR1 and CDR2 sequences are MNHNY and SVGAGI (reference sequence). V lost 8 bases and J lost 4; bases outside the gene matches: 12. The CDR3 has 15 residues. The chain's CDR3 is CASLYAGTGLYEQYF. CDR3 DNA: TGTGCCAGCCTTTATGCCGGGACAGGGCTATACGAGCAGTACTTC.

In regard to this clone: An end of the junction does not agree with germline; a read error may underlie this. CDR3 sequence (DNA): TGTGTCAGCAGCGCTTCCGGGACAGGGCGAGAGACCCAGTACTTC. This encodes CVSSASGTGRETQYF. The chain has TRBV9 and TRBJ2-5; 9 bases line up with TRBD1. The CDR3 is 15 amino acids. Germline CDR1 SGDLS, CDR2 YYNGEE.

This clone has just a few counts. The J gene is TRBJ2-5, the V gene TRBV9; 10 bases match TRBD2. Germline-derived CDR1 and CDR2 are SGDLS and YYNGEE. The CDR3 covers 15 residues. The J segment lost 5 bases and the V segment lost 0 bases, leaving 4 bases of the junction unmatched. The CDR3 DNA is TGTGCCAGCAGCGTAGCCAGCGGGGGGGCGGAGACCCAGTACTTC. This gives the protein CASSVASGGAETQYF.

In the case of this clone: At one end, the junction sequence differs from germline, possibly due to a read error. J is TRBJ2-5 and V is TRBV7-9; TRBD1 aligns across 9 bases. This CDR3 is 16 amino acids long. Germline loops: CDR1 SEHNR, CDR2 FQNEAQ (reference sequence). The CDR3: CSSSLVTGGMGETQYF. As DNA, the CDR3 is TGTTCCAGCAGCTTAGTCACAGGGGGCATGGGAGAGACCCAGTACTTC. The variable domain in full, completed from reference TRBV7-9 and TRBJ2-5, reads DTGVSQNPRHKITKRGQNVTFRCDPISEHNRLYWYRQTLGQGPEFLTYFQNEAQLEKSRLLSDRFSAERPKGSFSTLEIQRTEQGDSAMYLCSSSLVTGGMGETQYFGPGTRLLVL.

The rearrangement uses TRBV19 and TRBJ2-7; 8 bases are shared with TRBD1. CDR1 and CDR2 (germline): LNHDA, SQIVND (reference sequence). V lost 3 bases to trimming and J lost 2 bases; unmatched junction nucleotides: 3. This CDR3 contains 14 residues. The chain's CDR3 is CASSISGGTYEQYF. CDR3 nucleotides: TGTGCCAGTAGTATCTCAGGGGGCACCTACGAGCAGTACTTC.

The CDR3 DNA reads as TGTGCCAGCAGCGTAGGACCAGGGCCCTACGAGCAGTACTTC. Translating gives CASSVGPGPYEQYF. V gene TRBV9 combines with J gene TRBJ2-7; TRBD1 is a possible D gene (5 bases). V was cut by 0 bases and J by 2 bases, with 9 bases left in between. This CDR3 has 14 amino acids. Germline CDR1 SGDLS, CDR2 YYNGEE.

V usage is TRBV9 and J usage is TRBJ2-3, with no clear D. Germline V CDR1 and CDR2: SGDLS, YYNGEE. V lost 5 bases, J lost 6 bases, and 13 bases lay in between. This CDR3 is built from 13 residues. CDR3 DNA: TGTGCCAGCAGTGAAGGCTGGGCGGATACGCAGTATTTT. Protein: CASSEGWADTQYF.

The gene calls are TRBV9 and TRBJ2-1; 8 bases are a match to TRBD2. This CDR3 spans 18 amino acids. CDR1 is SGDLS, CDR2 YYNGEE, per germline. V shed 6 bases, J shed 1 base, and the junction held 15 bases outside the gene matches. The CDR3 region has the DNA TGTGCCAGCAACCCTGGGGCGGGAGGTAGTGGGTCCTACAATGAGCAGTTCTTC. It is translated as CASNPGAGGSGSYNEQFF.